This T cell receptor (beta chain) came from a study of neoadjuvant anti-PD-1 for oral cavity cancer. About the research overall: Most patients had three to four biweekly doses of 3 mg/kg nivolumab before resection. Non-progressing patients received a fourth nivolumab dose near day 43, then surgery on days 50-56.

The sample holds one count of this clone. Blood libraries mostly used roughly 520 ng genomic DNA, six replicates each. Clones were sequenced by immunoSEQ multiplex PCR, and TCRdb holds only the in-frame ones, with some missing. This sample has about 7,200 clones, with approximately 70% found just once. V was clipped by 1 base and J by 5 bases; unmatched bases: 9. The CDR3 runs 17 residues. Germline assignment: CDR1 SGHRS and CDR2 YFSETQ. Time point given: after neoadjuvant nivolumab, at surgical resection. The chain has TRBV5-1 and TRBJ2-2, with 9 bases lining up with TRBD2. This clonotype was obtained from a person aged 35-79 years with oral cavity squamous cell carcinoma. The source was PBMCs, collected after nivolumab (anti-PD-1) treatment. The CDR3 region has the DNA TGCGCCAGCAGCTTGATTGCGGGGGGGCCGAGAACCGGGGAGCTGTTTTTT. Encoded protein: CASSLIAGGPRTGELFF.